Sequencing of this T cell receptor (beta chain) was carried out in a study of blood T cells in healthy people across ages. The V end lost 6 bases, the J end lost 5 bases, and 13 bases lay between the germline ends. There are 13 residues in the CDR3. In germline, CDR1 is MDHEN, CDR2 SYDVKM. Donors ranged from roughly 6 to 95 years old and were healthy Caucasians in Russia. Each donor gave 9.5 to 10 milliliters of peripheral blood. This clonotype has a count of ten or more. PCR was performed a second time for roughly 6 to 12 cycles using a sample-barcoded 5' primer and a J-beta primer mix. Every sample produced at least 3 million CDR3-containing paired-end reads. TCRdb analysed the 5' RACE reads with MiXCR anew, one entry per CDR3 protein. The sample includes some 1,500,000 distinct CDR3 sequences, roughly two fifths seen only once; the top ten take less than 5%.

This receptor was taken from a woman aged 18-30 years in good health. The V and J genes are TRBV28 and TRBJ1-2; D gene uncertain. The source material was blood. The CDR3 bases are TGTGCCAGCAGAAACCCCGGCTATTATGGCTACACCTTC. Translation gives CASRNPGYYGYTF.